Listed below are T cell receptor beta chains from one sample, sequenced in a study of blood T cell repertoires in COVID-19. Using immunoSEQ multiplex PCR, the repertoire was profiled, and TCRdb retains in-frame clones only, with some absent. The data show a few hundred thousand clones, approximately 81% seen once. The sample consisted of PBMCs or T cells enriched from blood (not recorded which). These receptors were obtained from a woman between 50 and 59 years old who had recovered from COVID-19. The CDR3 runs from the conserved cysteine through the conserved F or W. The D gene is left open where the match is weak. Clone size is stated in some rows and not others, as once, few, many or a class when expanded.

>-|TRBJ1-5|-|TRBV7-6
TGTGCCAGCAGCTTATCCGGAGGCACATATAGCAATCAGCCCCAGCATTTT
CASSLSGGTYSNQPQHF
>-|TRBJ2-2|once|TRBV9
TGTGCCAGCAGCGTCCGTCCCCTCTTGGGGGGAAGTAAGAACACCGGGGAGCTGTTTTTT
CASSVRPLLGGSKNTGELFF
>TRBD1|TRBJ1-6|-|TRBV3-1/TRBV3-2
TGTGCCAGCACGACAGGGGATATGAATTCACCCCTCCACTTT
CASTTGDMNSPLHF
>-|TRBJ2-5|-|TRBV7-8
TGTGCCAGCAGCTTAGTGCGTGGGCCGCAAGAGACCCAGTACTTC
CASSLVRGPQETQYF
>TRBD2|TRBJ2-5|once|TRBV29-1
TGCAGCGTTGTTCCCTCGACTAGCGGGGCGATCCAAGAGACCCAGTACTTC
CSVVPSTSGAIQETQYF
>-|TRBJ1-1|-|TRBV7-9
TGTGCCAGCAGCTTATTGGGGGCTCTTACTGAAGCTTTCTTT
CASSLLGALTEAFF
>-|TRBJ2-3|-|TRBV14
TGTGCCAGCAGCACTCTTTTTTTGGAGCAGGGCCCCACAGATACGCAGTATTTT
CASSTLFLEQGPTDTQYF
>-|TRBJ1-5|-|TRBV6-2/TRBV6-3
TGTGCCAGCAGTTACTCACGAGGCAGGGGTCAGCCCCAGCATTTT
CASSYSRGRGQPQHF
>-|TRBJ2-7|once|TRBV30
TGTGCCTGGAGTTCGGACGGGGACGAGCAGTACTTC
CAWSSDGDEQYF
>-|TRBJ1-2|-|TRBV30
TGTGCCTGGAGTGGAGTCAACTATGGCTACACCTTC
CAWSGVNYGYTF
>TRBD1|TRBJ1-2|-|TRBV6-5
TGTGCCAGCAGTTACTCTGGACAGGGATCCTATGGCTACACCTTC
CASSYSGQGSYGYTF
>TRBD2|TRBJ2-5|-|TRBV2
TGTGCCAGCAGTGAAGTCCTAGCGGGGTTGGAGACCCAGTACTTC
CASSEVLAGLETQYF
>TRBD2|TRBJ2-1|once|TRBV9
TGTGCCAGCAGCGCGAGGACTAGCGGGAGAATTAGGGGGAATCATGAGCAGTTCTTC
CASSARTSGRIRGNHEQFF
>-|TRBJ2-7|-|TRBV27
TGTGCCAGCAGTTTAGGGAGTTTGGGGGAGCAGTACTTC
CASSLGSLGEQYF
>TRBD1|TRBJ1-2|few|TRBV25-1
TGTGCCAGCAGGGGGCTAGGGGGCCGATATGGCTACACCTTC
CASRGLGGRYGYTF
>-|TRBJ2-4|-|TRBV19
TGTGCCAGTAGTATACAGGGGTCAGCCAAAAACATTCAGTACTTC
CASSIQGSAKNIQYF
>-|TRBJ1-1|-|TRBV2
TGTGCCAGCAGTGAAGGGCAACAGGGACGAAGGGCTTTCTTT
CASSEGQQGRRAFF
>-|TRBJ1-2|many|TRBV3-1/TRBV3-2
TGTGCCAGCAGCCTTAGATCGGGCCAGGGTTATGGCTACACCTTC
CASSLRSGQGYGYTF
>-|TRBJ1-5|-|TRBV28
TGTGCCAGCAGTTTCACCACCAGAGGAGTTAAGCCCCAGCATTTT
CASSFTTRGVKPQHF
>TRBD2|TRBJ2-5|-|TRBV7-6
TGTGCCAGCAGCTCAGTGACTAGCGAGGGGACCCAGTACTTC
CASSSVTSEGTQYF
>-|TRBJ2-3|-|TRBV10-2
TGCGCCAGCAGTGGAATTGGCAGGGGCACAGATACGCAGTATTTT
CASSGIGRGTDTQYF
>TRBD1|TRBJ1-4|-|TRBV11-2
TGTGCCAGCAGCTGGGGGACAGGGATTAGGGAAAAACTGTTTTTT
CASSWGTGIREKLFF
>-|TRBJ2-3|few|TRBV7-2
TGTGCCAGCAGCCCCTACACAGATACGCAGTATTTT
CASSPYTDTQYF
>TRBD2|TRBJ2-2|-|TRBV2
TGTGCCACCCTAAGGACTAGCGGGAGAGTCGGGGAGCTGTTTTTT
CATLRTSGRVGELFF
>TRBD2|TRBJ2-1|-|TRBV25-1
TGTGCCAGCAGTGAATATTCCATAGCGGGGGGGCCGTCCGATGAGCAGTTCTTC
CASSEYSIAGGPSDEQFF
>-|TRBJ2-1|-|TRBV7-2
TGTGCCAGCAGCCGGGACTCGAACAATGAGCAGTTCTTC
CASSRDSNNEQFF
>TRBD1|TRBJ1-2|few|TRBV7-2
TGTGCCAGCAGCCCAGACAGGGGTTCGTACTATGGCTACACCTTC
CASSPDRGSYYGYTF
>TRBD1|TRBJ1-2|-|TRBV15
TGTGCCACCAGCGGGACAGGGGTTGGCTACACCTTC
CATSGTGVGYTF
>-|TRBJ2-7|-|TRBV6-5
TGTGCCAGCAGTCCCCGCGGTGCCGGGTCCCACGAGCAGTACTTC
CASSPRGAGSHEQYF
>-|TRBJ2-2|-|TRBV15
TGTGCCACCAGCAGGGACTGGGGCACCGGGGAGCTGTTTTTT
CATSRDWGTGELFF
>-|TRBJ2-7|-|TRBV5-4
TGTGCCAGCAGCATGGGGGACTTACTCTACGAGCAGTACTTC
CASSMGDLLYEQYF
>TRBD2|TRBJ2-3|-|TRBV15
TGTGCCACCAGCAGATCGGGACTAGCGACAGATACGCAGTATTTT
CATSRSGLATDTQYF
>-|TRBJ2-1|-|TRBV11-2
TGTGCCAGCAGCTTAGTTCTTAGCGGCTACAATGAGCAGTTCTTC
CASSLVLSGYNEQFF
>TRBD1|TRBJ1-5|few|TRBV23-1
TGCGCCAGCAGTCGTGGACAGGATCAGCCCCAGCATTTT
CASSRGQDQPQHF
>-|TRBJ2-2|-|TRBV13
TGTGCCAGCAGCCCACGAGAAGCTCGCACCGGGGAGCTGTTTTTT
CASSPREARTGELFF
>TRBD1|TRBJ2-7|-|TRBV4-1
TGCGCCAGCAGCCTCGGACAGGGTCCCTACGAGCAGTACTTC
CASSLGQGPYEQYF
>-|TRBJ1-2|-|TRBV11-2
TGTGCCAGCAGCGAATTCCGGAACAGGGTCGATTATGGCTACACCTTC
CASSEFRNRVDYGYTF
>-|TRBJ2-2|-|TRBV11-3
TGTGCCAGCAGACCGGGGGCCGGGGAGCTGTTTTTT
CASRPGAGELFF
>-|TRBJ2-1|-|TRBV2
TGTGCCAGCAGTTTGGCGGGGAGCTACAATGAGCAGTTCTTC
CASSLAGSYNEQFF